A single sample is the source of the 10 T cell receptor beta chains below, sequenced in a study of shared clonotypes between healthy human individuals (dated by TCRdb to about 2020). The library came from the immunoSEQ multiplex PCR assay. Held by TCRdb, this immuneACCESS table contains in-frame sequences only and omits some clones. Under half of the omission traces to an unresolved V gene where checked; the cause of the rest is unknown. The sample table lists more than 1 million clones, about four fifths of them with a count of one. Around 0.47% of the sample goes to the ten largest clones. The sequenced sample was memory CD4+ T cells from PBMCs. The cell subset or site tag for this specimen amounts to: CD45RA-negative fraction. These receptors came from a man younger than 35 in good health. Some clones in this sample may be carry-over from other donors' samples.

The V call is TRBV19, the J call TRBJ2-7; 7 bases agree with TRBD1. Germline V gene lookup returns CDR1 LNHDA and CDR2 SQIVND (reference sequence). With V trimmed by 3 bases and J by 5 bases, 1 base remained unmatched. This CDR3 has 12 amino acids. CDR3 region: CASSMGTDEQYF. CDR3 nucleotides: TGTGCCAGTAGTATGGGGACAGACGAGCAGTACTTC.

The CDR3: CASSARQGSSYGYTF. The CDR3 DNA follows: TGTGCCAGCAGCGCCCGACAGGGAAGTAGCTATGGCTACACCTTC. The rearrangement joins TRBV2 to TRBJ1-2, with 7 bases identical to TRBD1. V lost 6 bases, J lost 4 bases, and 11 bases stayed unmatched. The CDR3 has 15 amino acids. Germline CDR1 is SNHLY and CDR2 is FYNNEI.

DNA of the CDR3: TGTGCCAGCCAACGGGACCCCGCTTTATGGCAGTTCTTC. This encodes CASQRDPALWQFF. This chain links TRBV6-1 with TRBJ2-1; D might be TRBD1 or TRBD2, each matching 5 bases. This CDR3 is built from 13 residues. Deletions cut 8 bases from V and 12 bases from J, with 20 bases between. Germline CDR1 is MNHNS and CDR2 is SASEGT.

This rearrangement joins TRBV5-1 to TRBJ2-1; 10 nucleotides align to TRBD2. J gave up 4 bases and V 4 bases, and 11 bases lay outside the gene matches. Looked up from germline, CDR1 is SGHRS and CDR2 is YFSETQ. There are 17 residues in the CDR3. The CDR3 protein is CASSVDRTSGTYNEQFF. The CDR3 region has the DNA TGCGCCAGCAGCGTAGACCGAACTAGCGGGACTTACAATGAGCAGTTCTTC. Based on the CDR3 plus reference TRBV5-1 and TRBJ2-1, the full variable domain is KAGVTQTPRYLIKTRGQQVTLSCSPISGHRSVSWYQQTPGQGLQFLFEYFSETQRNKGNFPGRFSGRQFSNSRSEMNVSTLELGDSALYLCASSVDRTSGTYNEQFFGPGTRLTVL.

V is TRBV5-1 and J is TRBJ2-5; 9 positions agree with TRBD1. From germline, CDR1 is SGHRS and CDR2 YFSETQ. V gave up 1 base and J gave up 3 bases; unmatched junction bases: 4. This CDR3 contains 15 residues. The CDR3 loop is CASSLRDRAKETQYF. CDR3 DNA sequence: TGCGCCAGCAGCTTGAGGGACAGGGCAAAAGAGACCCAGTACTTC. Combining the CDR3 with reference TRBV5-1 and TRBJ2-5 gives the whole variable domain KAGVTQTPRYLIKTRGQQVTLSCSPISGHRSVSWYQQTPGQGLQFLFEYFSETQRNKGNFPGRFSGRQFSNSRSEMNVSTLELGDSALYLCASSLRDRAKETQYFGPGTRLLVL.

This clone is a singleton in its sample. The genes are TRBV4-3 and TRBJ2-7; 9 bases match TRBD2. Germline CDR1 reads LGHNA; CDR2 reads YSLEER. V lost 2 bases to trimming and J lost 2 bases; unmatched junction nucleotides: 7. The CDR3 consists of 16 residues. As DNA, the CDR3 is TGCGCCAGCAGCCAAATCGCTAGCGGGAAGACCTACGAGCAGTACTTC. It specifies CASSQIASGKTYEQYF.

This clone has more than one count but fewer than ten. This chain joins TRBV11-2 and TRBJ1-5; D unresolved. CDR1 and CDR2 from the germline V gene are SGHAT and FQNNGV. CDR3 length equals 15 residues. With 5 bases removed from V and 3 bases from J, the gap between germline ends came to 14 bases. CDR3 protein: CASSHSAGINQPQHF. CDR3 bases: TGTGCCAGCAGCCATAGCGCAGGTATCAATCAGCCCCAGCATTTT.

This chain links TRBV11-1 with TRBJ2-2; maybe TRBD1 (5 bases). Germline values: CDR1 SGHAT, CDR2 FQDESV (reference sequence). This CDR3 has 16 amino acids. Trimming stripped 1 base from V and 4 bases from J, with 13 bases between. The CDR3 region is CASSLVSTQGTGELFF. In DNA form, the CDR3 reads TGTGCCAGCAGCTTAGTCAGTACCCAGGGCACCGGGGAGCTGTTTTTT.

V and J are TRBV2 and TRBJ1-2; the D is unclear. The CDR3 consists of 14 residues. Between the trimmed V and J ends, which lost 6 bases and 3 bases, there was a span of 14 bases. Germline-derived CDR1 and CDR2 are SNHLY and FYNNEI. The CDR3 nucleotides are TGTGCCAGCAGAGCCCACGCAGAAGACTATGGCTACACCTTC. Its translation: CASRAHAEDYGYTF. Full variable domain (missing parts from reference TRBV2 and TRBJ1-2): EPEVTQTPSHQVTQMGQEVILRCVPISNHLYFYWYRQILGQKVEFLVSFYNNEISEKSEIFDDQFSVERPDGSNFTLKIRSTKLEDSAMYFCASRAHAEDYGYTFGSGTRLTVV.

A remark on this clone: Within the sample, other DNA sequences also encode this same CDR3. The gene calls are TRBV7-2 and TRBJ2-2; perhaps TRBD2 as D (6 bases). The CDR3 covers 13 residues. Germline V gene lookup returns CDR1 SGHTA and CDR2 FQGNSA. V was cut by 5 bases and J by 4 bases, with 8 bases left in between. Here the CDR3 reads CASSPGGTGELFF. DNA of the CDR3: TGTGCCAGCAGCCCCGGGGGCACCGGGGAGCTGTTTTTT.